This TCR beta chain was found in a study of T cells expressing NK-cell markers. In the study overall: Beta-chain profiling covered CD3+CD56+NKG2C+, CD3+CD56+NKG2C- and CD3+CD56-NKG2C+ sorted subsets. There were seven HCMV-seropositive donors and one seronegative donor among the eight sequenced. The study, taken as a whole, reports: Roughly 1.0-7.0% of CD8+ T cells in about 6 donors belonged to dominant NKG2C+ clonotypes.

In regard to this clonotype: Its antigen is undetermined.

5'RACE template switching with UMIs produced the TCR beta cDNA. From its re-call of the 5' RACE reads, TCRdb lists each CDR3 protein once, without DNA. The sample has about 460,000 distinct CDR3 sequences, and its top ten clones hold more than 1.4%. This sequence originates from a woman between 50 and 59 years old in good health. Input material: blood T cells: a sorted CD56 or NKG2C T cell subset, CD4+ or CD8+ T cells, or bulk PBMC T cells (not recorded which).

CDR3 loop: CASTQGWGKDEKLFF. The genes are TRBV6-5 and TRBJ1-4; checking the TCRdb D call of TRBD1 is not possible without DNA. The CDR3 is made up of 15 amino acids. The V gene's germline CDR1 is MNHEY and CDR2 SVGAGI.